The 28 T cell receptor beta chains listed next were all sequenced from one sample in a study of cytotoxic CD8 clonotypes in ibrutinib-treated CLL. Assay: immunoSEQ multiplex PCR; the TCRdb copy retains only in-frame clones and omits some. The profile shows 270,000 or so clones, less than 85% of them singletons. Specimen: PBMCs, collected at disease progression, from a patient treated with ibrutinib. These receptors all come from a human donor with chronic lymphocytic leukemia.

The chain is built from TRBV13 and TRBJ2-1, with a weak D call TRBD2 (6 bases). With 8 bases removed from V and 2 bases from J, the gap between germline ends came to 10 bases. The CDR3 has 13 amino acids. CDR1 PRHDT and CDR2 FYEKMQ come from the germline V gene (reference sequence). Here the CDR3 DNA reads TGTGCCAGCCTGGAGGGCACCTACAATGAGCAGTTCTTC. Protein: CASLEGTYNEQFF.

V usage is TRBV29-1 and J usage is TRBJ1-2, with D possibly being TRBD1 (5 bases). The germline V gene has CDR1 SQVTM and CDR2 ANQGSEA. This CDR3 is built from 11 residues. V lost 7 bases, J lost 6 bases, and 12 bases lay in between. The CDR3 sequence is CSGRDVHGYTF. The CDR3 DNA reads TGCAGCGGCCGGGACGTCCATGGCTACACCTTC.

This chain links TRBV27 with TRBJ1-6; TRBD1 matches 8 bases. V gave up 10 bases and J gave up 6 bases; unmatched junction bases: 8. Germline V gene lookup returns CDR1 MNHEY and CDR2 SMNVEV (reference sequence). The CDR3 is 14 amino acids. The chain's CDR3 is CATQGAGFNSPLHF. In DNA form, the CDR3 reads TGTGCCACCCAGGGGGCAGGGTTTAATTCACCCCTCCACTTT.

The CDR3 region has the DNA TGTGCCAGCAGCTTAGGACAGACCGGGGAGCTGTTTTTT. This codes for CASSLGQTGELFF. V is TRBV7-2 and J is TRBJ2-2, with a tentative D call TRBD1 (5 bases). The CDR3 length is 13 residues. V lost 1 base and J lost 5, with 5 bases in between. Germline V gene data show CDR1 as SGHTA and CDR2 as FQGNSA.

The V gene is TRBV29-1, the J gene TRBJ2-7, with D perhaps matching TRBD1 (6 bases). Trimming stripped 2 bases from V and 0 bases from J, with 8 bases between. The germline gives CDR1 SQVTM, CDR2 ANQGSEA. This CDR3 is 13 amino acids long. The CDR3 coding sequence is TGCAGCGTTGAAAGGGACAACTCCTACGAGCAGTACTTC. Translating it yields CSVERDNSYEQYF.

In this sample, this clone turned up once. CDR3: CASNYRDRREKLFF. In DNA, the CDR3 is TGTGCCAGTAACTACAGGGACCGTAGGGAAAAACTGTTTTTT. The chain carries TRBV19 and TRBJ1-4, with D possibly matching TRBD1 (6 bases). Germline CDR1 and CDR2: LNHDA and SQIVND (reference sequence). The CDR3 sequence is 14 residues long. Trimming shortened V by 7 bases and J by 8 bases, and 17 bases separated the two germline ends.

The rearrangement joins TRBV4-3 to TRBJ2-4, with D unresolved. The V end was cut by 0 bases, the J end by 5 bases, with 11 bases between. The CDR3 is 15 amino acids. Germline CDR1 LGHNA, CDR2 YSLEER. The CDR3 DNA is TGCGCCAGCAGCCAAGATCTGATTCCCCAAAACATTCAGTACTTC. It specifies CASSQDLIPQNIQYF.

The chain uses TRBV19 and TRBJ2-3; 7 nucleotides match TRBD1. There are 14 residues in the CDR3. CDR1 and CDR2 from the germline V gene are LNHDA and SQIVND (reference sequence). V lost 4 bases and J lost 5; bases outside the gene matches: 6. The CDR3 nucleotides read TGTGCCAGTAGTAATGACAGGGCGGAAGATACGCAGTATTTT. Protein: CASSNDRAEDTQYF.

The V gene is TRBV28, the J gene TRBJ2-2; D possibly corresponds to TRBD2 (6 bases). The CDR3 length is 17 residues. Germline-derived CDR1 and CDR2 are MDHEN and SYDVKM. The ends were cut back, 5 bases at V and 5 bases at J, with 21 bases in the middle. The CDR3 DNA reads as TGTGCCAGCAGTCCCCCCCGACTAGAGAGCTCGACCGGGGAGCTGTTTTTT. Encoded protein: CASSPPRLESSTGELFF.

The chain couples TRBV11-2 to TRBJ1-6, with 10 bases aligning to TRBD1. Germline lookup yields CDR1 SGHAT and CDR2 FQNNGV. Trimming at V came to 5 bases and at J to 7 bases, leaving 8 bases not matched to a gene. The CDR3 totals 16 residues. The CDR3 is CASSQGTGVGNSPLHF. The CDR3 DNA sequence: TGTGCCAGCAGCCAAGGGACAGGGGTGGGAAATTCACCCCTCCACTTT.

This clone was counted only a few times. The chain uses TRBV25-1 and TRBJ2-3, with D possibly TRBD1 on 5 matching bases. V shed 4 bases and J shed 3 bases, with 8 bases lying between them. This CDR3 region has 13 residues. Germline-derived CDR1 and CDR2 are MGHDK and SYGVNS. Here the CDR3 DNA reads TGTGCCAGCAGTGGAAGGGGAACAGATACGCAGTATTTT. Its protein product is CASSGRGTDTQYF.

The rearrangement joins TRBV7-6 to TRBJ2-1; 9 nucleotides match TRBD2. In germline, CDR1 is SGHVS, CDR2 FNYEAQ. V gave up 3 bases and J gave up 5 bases; unmatched junction bases: 2. The CDR3 has 14 residues. CDR3 residues: CASSFSGGDNEQFF. CDR3 DNA sequence: TGTGCCAGCAGCTTTAGCGGGGGAGACAATGAGCAGTTCTTC.

The chain combines TRBV28 with TRBJ2-3, with a tentative D call TRBD1 (6 bases). Trimming took off 3 bases at V and 3 bases at J, with 13 bases between the two ends. The CDR3 is 15 residues long. CDR1 is MDHEN and CDR2 is SYDVKM in the germline V gene. The CDR3 sequence is CASSFSETGTDTQYF. For the CDR3, the DNA is TGTGCCAGCAGTTTTAGCGAGACAGGAACAGATACGCAGTATTTT.

With respect to this clone: At one end, the junction sequence differs from germline, possibly due to a read error. This sequence joins TRBV15 and TRBJ2-6; a weak D match, TRBD1 (6 bases). The germline CDR1 and CDR2 sequences are LNHNV and YYDKDF (reference sequence). The CDR3 is made up of 16 amino acids. CDR3 protein: CAASSVWGRGANVLTF. As DNA, the CDR3 is TGTGCCGCCAGCAGTGTTTGGGGGCGAGGGGCCAACGTCCTGACTTTC.

This chain links TRBV27 with TRBJ2-1, with unresolved D. Trimming left V 3 bases short and J 0 bases short, with 9 bases between. The CDR3 runs 15 residues. Germline V gene sequence: CDR1 MNHEY, CDR2 SMNVEV (reference sequence). In DNA, the CDR3 is TGTGCCAGCAGTTTCAGGTCCCTCTCCTACAATGAGCAGTTCTTC. Its translation is CASSFRSLSYNEQFF.

The CDR3 sequence: CASSFRKRERVNEQFF. The CDR3 DNA reads as TGTGCCAGCAGCTTCCGTAAGCGGGAGAGAGTCAATGAGCAGTTCTTC. The J gene is TRBJ2-1, the V gene TRBV7-8, with 8 bases matching TRBD2. The CDR3 consists of 16 residues. V gave up 3 bases and J gave up 6 bases; unmatched junction bases: 10. Germline V gene data show CDR1 as SGHVS and CDR2 as FQNEAQ. Together with reference TRBV7-8 and TRBJ2-1, the CDR3 gives the full variable domain: GAGVSQSPRYKVAKRGQDVALRCDPISGHVSLFWYQQALGQGPEFLTYFQNEAQLDKSGLPSDRFFAERPEGSVSTLKIQRTQQEDSAVYLCASSFRKRERVNEQFFGPGTRLTVL.

The CDR3 DNA sequence: TGTGCCAGCAGTGCCTGGGGGACAGGGGACGAGCAGTACTTC. It encodes CASSAWGTGDEQYF. The rearrangement links TRBV7-9 to TRBJ2-7, with 10 positions matching TRBD1. Germline lookup yields CDR1 SEHNR and CDR2 FQNEAQ (reference sequence). The CDR3 runs to 14 residues. V lost 6 bases, J lost 5 bases, and 7 bases stayed unmatched.

The chain employs TRBV4-1 and TRBJ1-1, with D perhaps matching TRBD1 (5 bases). In germline, CDR1 is MGHRA, CDR2 YSYEKL. There are 15 residues in the CDR3. Trimming left V 1 base short and J 1 base short, with 10 bases between. In nucleotides, the CDR3 is TGCGCCAGCAGCCAAGTAGGGGCAGAGAACACTGAAGCTTTCTTT. The encoded protein is CASSQVGAENTEAFF.

This chain connects TRBV15 to TRBJ2-3; perhaps D is TRBD1 or TRBD2 (5 bases each). V was trimmed by 1 base and J by 5 bases, leaving 19 bases between them. CDR3 size: 17 residues. CDR1 is LNHNV and CDR2 is YYDKDF in the germline V gene (reference sequence). This chain's CDR3 is CATSRVGRPGRLDTQYF. CDR3 coding DNA: TGTGCCACCAGCAGAGTGGGGCGGCCGGGACGGCTAGATACGCAGTATTTT.

The rearrangement joins TRBV7-9 to TRBJ1-4, with TRBD1 matching over 8 bases. Germline CDR1 SEHNR, CDR2 FQNEAQ (reference sequence). The junction had 4 bases not matched to a gene; V was cut back by 4 bases and J by 3 bases. The CDR3 has 15 amino acids. CDR3 DNA: TGTGCCAGCAGCTCCGGACAGGGTGCTAATGAAAAACTGTTTTTT. Its protein is CASSSGQGANEKLFF.

V is TRBV28 and J is TRBJ2-7; TRBD2 aligns across 7 bases. Looked up from germline, CDR1 is MDHEN and CDR2 is SYDVKM. J was trimmed by 2 bases and V by 3 bases; bases with no gene match: 7. The CDR3 has 15 amino acids. The CDR3 region is CASSFRLAEPYEQYF. DNA of the CDR3: TGTGCCAGCAGTTTTCGGCTAGCGGAGCCCTACGAGCAGTACTTC.

This sequence joins TRBV9 and TRBJ1-5; 12 bases are shared with TRBD1. The CDR3 is 16 residues long. V lost 3 bases, J lost 6 bases, and 7 bases stayed unmatched. CDR1 and CDR2 from the germline V gene are SGDLS and YYNGEE. DNA of the CDR3: TGTGCCAGCAGCGCCGGGACAGGGGGCGTCGGTCAGCCCCAGCATTTT. This gives the protein CASSAGTGGVGQPQHF.

The CDR3 DNA is TGTGCCAGCAGCTCCGCTAGTAGGACTAGCGGGATTACCACAGATACGCAGTATTTT. Translated, it gives CASSSASRTSGITTDTQYF. The V gene is TRBV7-9, the J gene TRBJ2-3; 12 bases agree with TRBD2. The germline V gene encodes CDR1 SEHNR and CDR2 FQNEAQ (reference sequence). V was clipped by 4 bases and J by 2 bases; unmatched bases: 13. The CDR3 is 19 residues long.

The rearrangement uses TRBV11-2 and TRBJ1-1, with TRBD1 as a possible D gene (5 bases). V lost 5 bases and J lost 4, with 11 bases in between. CDR1 and CDR2 (germline): SGHAT, FQNNGV. The CDR3 is 13 residues long. CDR3 DNA: TGTGCCAGCAGCCCCAATCAGGGCACTGAAGCTTTCTTT. Protein: CASSPNQGTEAFF.

The chain joins TRBV11-2 to TRBJ2-1; 9 bases match TRBD2. Germline V gene data show CDR1 as SGHAT and CDR2 as FQNNGV. The length of the CDR3 is 15 residues. J was trimmed by 4 bases and V by 3 bases; bases with no gene match: 4. CDR3 coding DNA: TGTGCCAGCAGCTTGGGACTAGCAAATTACAATGAGCAGTTCTTC. Translated, it gives CASSLGLANYNEQFF.

This clone was seen more than once but under ten times. The chain uses TRBV29-1 and TRBJ1-2; no definite D call. The CDR3 totals 10 residues. The germline V gene encodes CDR1 SQVTM and CDR2 ANQGSEA. Here the CDR3 DNA reads TGCACGGTCCGGGATAATGGCTACACCTTC. It codes for CTVRDNGYTF. The entire variable domain, with the rest obtained from reference TRBV29-1 and TRBJ1-2, is as follows: SAVISQKPSRDICQRGTSLTIQCQVDSQVTMMFWYRQQPGQSLTLIATANQGSEATYESGFVIDKFPISRPNLTFSTLTVSNMSPEDSSIYLCTVRDNGYTFGSGTRLTVV.

This chain joins TRBV5-1 and TRBJ1-4; D is undetermined. The CDR3 covers 13 residues. V shed 5 bases and J shed 5 bases, with 10 bases lying between them. Germline CDR1 and CDR2: SGHRS and YFSETQ. The CDR3 is CASSDGPNEKLFF. For the CDR3, the DNA is TGCGCCAGCAGTGACGGACCCAATGAAAAACTGTTTTTT.

The chain has TRBV28 and TRBJ1-3, with 7 nucleotides matching TRBD1. CDR1 MDHEN and CDR2 SYDVKM come from the germline V gene. V was clipped by 5 bases and J by 2 bases; unmatched bases: 3. This CDR3 region has 14 residues. CDR3 sequence: CASSPTGPGNTIYF. The CDR3, as DNA: TGTGCCAGCAGTCCGACAGGGCCTGGAAACACCATATATTTT.